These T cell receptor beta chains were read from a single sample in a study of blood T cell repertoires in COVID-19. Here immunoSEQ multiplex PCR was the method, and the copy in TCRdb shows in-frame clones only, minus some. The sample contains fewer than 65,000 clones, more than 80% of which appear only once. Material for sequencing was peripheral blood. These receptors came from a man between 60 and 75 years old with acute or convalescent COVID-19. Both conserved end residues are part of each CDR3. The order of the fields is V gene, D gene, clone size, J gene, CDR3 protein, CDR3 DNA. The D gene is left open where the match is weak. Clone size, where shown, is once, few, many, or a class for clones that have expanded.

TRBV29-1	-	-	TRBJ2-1	CSVDGGHEQFF	TGCAGCGTTGACGGCGGGCATGAGCAGTTCTTC
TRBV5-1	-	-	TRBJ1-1	CASSLGGQVNTEAFF	TGCGCCAGCAGCTTGGGGGGACAAGTGAACACTGAAGCTTTCTTT
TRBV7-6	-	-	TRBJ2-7	CASSLEMAGSGWGEQYF	TGTGCCAGCAGCTTAGAGATGGCCGGGTCAGGGTGGGGCGAGCAGTACTTC
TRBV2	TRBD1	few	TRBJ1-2	CASSLTGTGWTYGYTF	TGTGCCAGCAGTTTAACCGGGACAGGGTGGACCTATGGCTACACCTTC
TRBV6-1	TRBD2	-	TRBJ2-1	CASSEGVGLAGGYEQFF	TGTGCCAGCAGTGAAGGGGTTGGACTAGCGGGAGGATATGAGCAGTTCTTC
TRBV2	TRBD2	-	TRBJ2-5	CASGQVAGQETQYF	TGTGCCAGCGGCCAGGTAGCGGGTCAAGAGACCCAGTACTTC
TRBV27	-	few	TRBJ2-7	CASWRFSYEQYF	TGTGCCAGCTGGCGGTTCTCCTACGAGCAGTACTTC
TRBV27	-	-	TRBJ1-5	CASSPYSNQPQHF	TGTGCCAGCAGTCCGTATAGCAATCAGCCCCAGCATTTT
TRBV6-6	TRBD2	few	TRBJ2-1	CASTRGGAGDSFRYNEQFF	TGTGCCAGCACTCGGGGAGGGGCAGGAGATTCCTTTAGGTACAATGAGCAGTTCTTC
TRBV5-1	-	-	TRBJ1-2	CASSLADGGQTHYGYTF	TGCGCCAGCAGCTTGGCGGATGGTGGGCAGACCCACTATGGCTACACCTTC
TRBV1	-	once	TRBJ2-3	CTSSRASGMDTQYF	TGCACCAGCAGCAGGGCTAGCGGGATGGATACGCAGTATTTT
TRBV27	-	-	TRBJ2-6	CASSLWGAGANVLTF	TGTGCCAGCAGTTTATGGGGGGCTGGGGCCAACGTCCTGACTTTC
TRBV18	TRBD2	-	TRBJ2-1	CASSPGTSAYNEQFF	TGTGCCAGCTCACCGGGGACTAGCGCCTACAATGAGCAGTTCTTC
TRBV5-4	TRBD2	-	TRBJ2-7	CASSRKLAGAAHEQYF	TGTGCCAGCAGCCGGAAGCTAGCGGGAGCTGCCCACGAGCAGTACTTC
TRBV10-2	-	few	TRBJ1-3	CASSPRGVSGNTIYF	TGCGCCAGCAGTCCCAGAGGAGTCTCTGGAAACACCATATATTTT
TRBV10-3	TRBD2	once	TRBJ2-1	CAISTTPGLASYNEQFF	TGTGCCATCAGTACTACCCCGGGACTAGCATCCTACAATGAGCAGTTCTTC
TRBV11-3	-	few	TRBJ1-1	CASSLVPDRLNTEAFF	TGTGCCAGCAGCTTAGTTCCGGACAGACTGAACACTGAAGCTTTCTTT
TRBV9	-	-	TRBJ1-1	CASDPGGGWTEAFF	TGTGCCAGCGATCCCGGTGGGGGGTGGACTGAAGCTTTCTTT
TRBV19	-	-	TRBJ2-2	CATRISGNTGELFF	TGTGCCACTCGGATTAGCGGGAACACCGGGGAGCTGTTTTTT
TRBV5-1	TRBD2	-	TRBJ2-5	CASSLGLAGSIGETQYF	TGCGCCAGCAGCTTGGGGCTAGCGGGGTCTATAGGAGAGACCCAGTACTTC
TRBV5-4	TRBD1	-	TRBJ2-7	CASSQRTGAYEQYF	TGTGCCAGCAGCCAGAGGACAGGGGCCTACGAGCAGTACTTC
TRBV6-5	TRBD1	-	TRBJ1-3	CASSRQGPGNTIYF	TGTGCCAGCAGTCGACAGGGGCCTGGAAACACCATATATTTT
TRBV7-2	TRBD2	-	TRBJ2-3	CASSLRGASGISTDTQYF	TGTGCCAGCAGCTTACGAGGGGCTAGCGGGATTAGCACAGATACGCAGTATTTT
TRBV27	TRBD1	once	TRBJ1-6	CASSPLPTGALGSPLHF	TGTGCCAGCAGTCCGCTTCCGACAGGGGCTCTCGGTTCACCCCTCCACTTT
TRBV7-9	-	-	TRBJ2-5	CASSQTVWGPETQYF	TGTGCCAGCAGCCAAACCGTCTGGGGCCCGGAGACCCAGTACTTC
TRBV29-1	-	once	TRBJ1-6	CSVSSGGGYNSPLHF	TGCAGCGTGTCCTCTGGCGGCGGCTATAATTCACCCCTCCACTTT
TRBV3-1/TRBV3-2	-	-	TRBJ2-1	CASSRGFEQFF	TGTGCCAGCAGCCGAGGTTTTGAGCAGTTCTTC
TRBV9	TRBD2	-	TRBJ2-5	CASSPMVGGGETQYF	TGTGCCAGCAGCCCCATGGTGGGGGGGGGAGAGACCCAGTACTTC